The rows below give T cell receptor beta chains drawn from one sample of a study of molecular identifiers for immune sequencing clone quantification. TCRdb recomputed calls from the PCR reads with MiXCR, one row per CDR3 protein. The sample lists over 600,000 distinct CDR3 sequences, 20% occurring once. Sequenced material: naive CD8+ T cells from blood, with Jurkat cell RNA spiked in. The receptors were gathered from a human donor in good health. Some libraries in this study had Jurkat cell RNA spiked in. Both conserved end residues are part of each CDR3. D genes are given only for firm matches. Rows give clone size only sometimes, using once, few, many, or a class for an expanded clone.

v_call	d_call	j_call	clone_size	cdr3_aa	cdr3_nt
TRBV4-3	-	TRBJ2-7	many	CASSQGQGAPYEQYF	TGCGCCAGCAGCCAAGGGCAGGGAGCCCCCTACGAGCAGTACTTC
TRBV19	TRBD2	TRBJ2-5	many	CASSIGTSGAETQYF	TGTGCCAGTAGTATCGGGACTAGCGGGGCGGAGACCCAGTACTTC
TRBV4-3	TRBD1	TRBJ2-7	many	CASSQDWDSYYEQYF	TGCGCCAGCAGCCAAGACTGGGACAGCTATTACGAGCAGTACTTC
TRBV12-3/TRBV12-4	TRBD2	TRBJ2-1	few	CASARISGGEVYEQFF	TGTGCCAGCGCAAGGATTAGCGGGGGTGAAGTTTATGAGCAGTTCTTC
TRBV29-1	-	TRBJ1-6	many	CSVGQGYNSPLHF	TGCAGCGTTGGTCAGGGCTATAATTCACCCCTCCACTTT
TRBV7-9	-	TRBJ2-7	many	CASSGLSGSGYEQYF	TGTGCCAGCAGCGGACTTTCTGGGAGTGGTTACGAGCAGTACTTC
TRBV3-1	TRBD1	TRBJ2-7	many	CASSHGTDYNEQYF	TGTGCCAGCAGCCACGGGACAGATTACAACGAGCAGTACTTC
TRBV19	-	TRBJ2-7	many	CASSGVEQYF	TGTGCCAGTAGCGGGGTTGAGCAGTACTTC
TRBV27	-	TRBJ1-2	many	CASSPRTLANYGYTF	TGTGCCAGCAGTCCCCGGACTCTAGCTAACTATGGCTACACCTTC
TRBV7-9	-	TRBJ2-7	many	CASSLVLAPSEQYF	TGTGCCAGCAGCTTAGTTCTGGCGCCGTCAGAGCAGTACTTC
TRBV10-1	-	TRBJ2-2	-	CASSESIPGPGLPGELFF	TGCGCCAGCAGTGAGTCAATCCCAGGGCCCGGCCTCCCCGGGGAGCTGTTTTTC
TRBV7-8	TRBD2	TRBJ2-5	-	CASSLDGGAGETQYF	TGTGCCAGCAGCTTAGACGGGGGGGCCGGGGAGACCCAGTACTTC
TRBV27	TRBD1	TRBJ2-7	many	CASSDRGLSYEQYF	TGTGCCAGCAGTGACAGGGGCCTCTCCTACGAGCAGTACTTC
TRBV13	-	TRBJ1-4	many	CASSLGTTTNEKLFF	TGTGCCAGCAGCTTGGGGACAACAACTAATGAAAAACTGTTTTTT
TRBV6-2/TRBV6-3	-	TRBJ1-1	many	CASSYSRVNTEAFF	TGTGCCAGCAGTTACTCCCGGGTAAACACTGAAGCTTTCTTT
TRBV4-3	-	TRBJ2-3	many	CASSQDLDNTDTQYF	TGCGCCAGCAGCCAAGATTTAGACAACACAGATACGCAGTATTTT
TRBV19	-	TRBJ1-1	few	CASSIEFGWTMNTEAFF	TGTGCCAGTAGTATAGAGTTTGGGTGGACCATGAACACTGAAGCTTTCTTT